These 22 T cell receptor beta chains came from one sample sequenced in a study of cytomegalovirus exposure and HLA in healthy donors. The PCR made use of 60 Vbeta and 13 Jbeta primers. Libraries were prepared by immunoSEQ multiplex PCR; TCRdb keeps only in-frame clonotypes and omits some of them. The data hold roughly 100,000 clones, with 82% observed a single time. Sequencing was performed on PBMCs. These receptors came from a man aged 45-65 years in good health and CMV-seronegative.

The chain employs TRBV7-2 and TRBJ1-1; no definite D call. Germline V gene lookup returns CDR1 SGHTA and CDR2 FQGNSA. There are 14 residues in the CDR3. V lost 5 bases and J 3 bases, leaving 13 bases between the germline ends. The CDR3 region is CASSVVPEDTEAFF. The CDR3 nucleotides are TGTGCCAGCAGCGTGGTCCCGGAGGACACTGAAGCTTTCTTT.

The CDR3 spells CASSFGTDYGYTF. For the CDR3, the DNA is TGTGCCAGCAGCTTCGGAACAGATTATGGCTACACCTTC. The chain joins TRBV11-1 to TRBJ1-2, with D uncertain. The CDR3 covers 13 residues. The germline V gene encodes CDR1 SGHAT and CDR2 FQDESV (reference sequence). Trimming took off 3 bases at V and 5 bases at J, with 10 bases between the two ends.

The V and J genes are TRBV7-3 and TRBJ1-1; unclear D gene. CDR1 is SGHTA, CDR2 FQGTGA, per germline. V lost 7 bases, J lost 0 bases, and 9 bases lay in between. CDR3 length: 13 amino acids. In nucleotides, the CDR3 is TGTGCCAGCACCGCGGGTCTGAACACTGAAGCTTTCTTT. The encoded protein is CASTAGLNTEAFF.

The chain uses TRBV6-1 and TRBJ1-1; possibly TRBD1 for D (6 bases). Germline CDR1 is MNHNS and CDR2 is SASEGT. This CDR3 spans 13 amino acids. The V and J ends lost 7 bases and 3 bases respectively, with 12 bases between them. CDR3 loop: CASKGWTDTEAFF. The CDR3 DNA reads as TGTGCCAGCAAGGGATGGACAGACACTGAAGCTTTCTTT.

A single count supports this clone. The chain employs TRBV27 and TRBJ2-3, with TRBD2 matching 8 bases. CDR3 length equals 16 residues. The V and J ends lost 5 bases and 3 bases, in that order; junction bases with no gene match: 10. CDR1 and CDR2 from the germline V gene are MNHEY and SMNVEV (reference sequence). CDR3 coding DNA: TGTGCCAGCAGTCCCTCGGGAGGGCAGTGGACAGATACGCAGTATTTT. Translation gives CASSPSGGQWTDTQYF.

The rearrangement joins TRBV7-9 to TRBJ1-6; TRBD1 might be the D (5 bases). Germline V lookup: CDR1 SEHNR, CDR2 FQNEAQ (reference sequence). CDR3 size: 12 residues. V shed 6 bases and J shed 9 bases, with 9 bases lying between them. Here the CDR3 reads CASRGEGSPLHF. In DNA form, the CDR3 reads TGTGCCAGCAGGGGGGAGGGTTCACCCCTCCACTTT.

In this sample, this clone turned up a few times. The chain has TRBV14 and TRBJ2-5; 9 nucleotides agree with TRBD2. The germline gives CDR1 SGHDN, CDR2 FVKESK. This CDR3 spans 20 amino acids. V lost 4 bases and J lost 5; bases outside the gene matches: 23. The CDR3 bases are TGTGCCAGCAGCCTCCCCGTTGGCCAAGCGGGGGGACATCGGGCGGAGACCCAGTACTTC. This gives the protein CASSLPVGQAGGHRAETQYF.

The V gene is TRBV19, the J gene TRBJ2-5, with D possibly matching TRBD2 (5 bases). Per germline, CDR1 LNHDA and CDR2 SQIVND (reference sequence). There are 16 residues in the CDR3. Trimming took 7 bases from V and 2 from J, leaving 20 bases between them. The CDR3 loop reads CASTQEEQALQETQYF. For the CDR3, the DNA is TGTGCCAGTACCCAGGAGGAGCAGGCCCTTCAAGAGACCCAGTACTTC.

This chain connects TRBV5-4 to TRBJ2-1; TRBD2 matches at 9 bases. J was trimmed by 5 bases and V by 6 bases; bases with no gene match: 6. The CDR3 covers 14 residues. From germline, CDR1 is SGHNT and CDR2 YYREEE (reference sequence). In nucleotides, the CDR3 is TGTGCCAGCATGATGCGGGGGGGAGACAATGAGCAGTTCTTC. Residues: CASMMRGGDNEQFF.

This chain connects TRBV10-2 to TRBJ1-4; 9 bases match TRBD1. V was pared by 0 bases and J by 8 bases, with 7 bases of the junction left unmatched. The length of the CDR3 is 16 residues. CDR1 and CDR2 from the germline V gene are WSHSY and SAAADI. The chain's CDR3 is CASSESGGQGVEKLFF. The DNA of the CDR3 is TGCGCCAGCAGTGAGTCGGGGGGACAGGGCGTGGAAAAACTGTTTTTT.

The J gene is TRBJ1-1, the V gene TRBV10-3; 9 nucleotides align to TRBD1. Trimming took 4 bases from V and 4 from J; bases not matched to a gene: 4. The CDR3 runs to 14 residues. CDR1 is ENHRY, CDR2 SYGVKD, per germline. CDR3 amino acids: CAISGLQGATEAFF. The CDR3 bases are TGTGCCATCAGTGGTCTACAGGGGGCCACTGAAGCTTTCTTT.

A single count supports this clone. V is TRBV29-1 and J is TRBJ1-4, with 7 bases fitting TRBD1. J was trimmed by 8 bases and V by 4 bases; bases with no gene match: 10. Per germline, CDR1 SQVTM and CDR2 ANQGSEA. This CDR3 has 14 residues. CDR3 coding DNA: TGCAGCGTTGGGCTTCAGGGGGTCGGGGAAAAACTGTTTTTT. Its translation is CSVGLQGVGEKLFF.

This clone appeared once. The chain carries TRBV9 and TRBJ1-1; 10 bases match TRBD1. Per the germline V gene, CDR1 is SGDLS and CDR2 is YYNGEE. The CDR3 spans 15 residues. Germline trimming cut 3 bases from V and 0 bases from J; bases unmatched to any gene: 2. CDR3 loop: CASSEGQGMNTEAFF. Written as DNA, the CDR3 is TGTGCCAGCAGCGAGGGACAGGGGATGAACACTGAAGCTTTCTTT.

There are a few counts of this clone. The CDR3 sequence is CASSLDRGRRNEQFF. The CDR3 bases are TGTGCCAGCAGCCTTGACAGGGGGCGTCGGAATGAGCAGTTCTTC. The chain carries TRBV5-6 and TRBJ2-1; TRBD1 aligns across 10 bases. CDR1 and CDR2 from the germline V gene are SGHDT and YYEEEE. The junction had 8 bases not matched to a gene; V was cut back by 4 bases and J by 7 bases. This CDR3 is built from 15 residues. Full variable domain (rest looked up from reference TRBV5-6 and TRBJ2-1): DAGVTQSPTHLIKTRGQQVTLRCSPKSGHDTVSWYQQALGQGPQFIFQYYEEEERQRGNFPDRFSGHQFPNYSSELNVNALLLGDSALYLCASSLDRGRRNEQFFGPGTRLTVL.

The chain carries TRBV13 and TRBJ2-7; D perhaps matches TRBD2 (6 bases). Trimming left V 2 bases short and J 0 bases short, with 17 bases between. Germline lookup yields CDR1 PRHDT and CDR2 FYEKMQ (reference sequence). There are 17 residues in the CDR3. The CDR3 sequence is CASSLRRGGTYSYEQYF. In nucleotides, the CDR3 is TGTGCCAGCAGCTTACGTCGCGGCGGGACCTACTCCTACGAGCAGTACTTC.

This chain joins TRBV6-1 and TRBJ1-2; D is uncertain. CDR1 is MNHNS and CDR2 is SASEGT in the germline V gene. The CDR3 runs 12 residues. V was pared by 10 bases and J by 4 bases, with 13 bases between. CDR3 sequence reads: CATAAVGYGYTF. DNA of the CDR3: TGTGCCACCGCCGCGGTGGGCTATGGCTACACCTTC.

The chain carries TRBV19 and TRBJ2-2; no clear D gene. V was clipped by 6 bases and J by 5 bases, with 10 bases between them. CDR1 LNHDA and CDR2 SQIVND come from the germline V gene (reference sequence). The length of the CDR3 is 13 residues. Here the CDR3 reads CASSLVRTGELFF. The CDR3 DNA follows: TGTGCCAGTAGCCTGGTGAGAACCGGGGAGCTGTTTTTT.

This clone is a singleton in its sample. The chain is built from TRBV7-9 and TRBJ2-5; 7 bases are shared with TRBD1. CDR1 and CDR2 (germline): SEHNR, FQNEAQ (reference sequence). The trim removed 1 base at V and 3 bases at J, leaving 2 bases unmatched. The CDR3 is 14 amino acids. CDR3 in amino acids: CASSLGDREETQYF. DNA for the CDR3: TGTGCCAGCAGCTTAGGAGACAGGGAAGAGACCCAGTACTTC. The whole variable domain, filled in from reference TRBV7-9 and TRBJ2-5, reads DTGVSQNPRHKITKRGQNVTFRCDPISEHNRLYWYRQTLGQGPEFLTYFQNEAQLEKSRLLSDRFSAERPKGSFSTLEIQRTEQGDSAMYLCASSLGDREETQYFGPGTRLLVL.

The chain employs TRBV7-9 and TRBJ1-1; the match to TRBD1 covers 8 bases. Germline loops: CDR1 SEHNR, CDR2 FQNEAQ (reference sequence). V lost 5 bases, J lost 1 base, and 6 bases stayed unmatched. There are 15 residues in the CDR3. The chain's CDR3 is CASSRPGTGNTEAFF. The CDR3 DNA reads TGTGCCAGCAGCCGTCCCGGGACAGGGAACACTGAAGCTTTCTTT.

The rearrangement joins TRBV19 to TRBJ2-5; TRBD2 agrees at 8 bases. Germline V gene sequence: CDR1 LNHDA, CDR2 SQIVND (reference sequence). The CDR3 extends over 16 amino acids. The V segment lost 2 bases and the J segment 3 bases; nucleotides outside the gene matches: 8. The CDR3 sequence: CASSISVAGKEETQYF. DNA of the CDR3: TGTGCCAGTAGTATATCGGTAGCGGGGAAGGAAGAGACCCAGTACTTC.

This rearrangement joins TRBV10-1 to TRBJ2-2; D perhaps matches TRBD1 (5 bases). The germline V and J ends were trimmed by 2 bases and 2 bases, with 9 bases remaining between them. The CDR3 is 15 amino acids. Germline CDR1 reads WNHNN; CDR2 reads SYGVQD (reference sequence). CDR3 loop: CASSEVTENTGELFF. CDR3 DNA: TGCGCCAGCAGTGAGGTGACAGAAAACACCGGGGAGCTGTTTTTT.

This chain joins TRBV5-4 and TRBJ1-1; D gene unclear. The germline V gene has CDR1 SGHNT and CDR2 YYREEE (reference sequence). The V end was cut by 3 bases, the J end by 2 bases, with 14 bases between. The CDR3 extends over 15 amino acids. The CDR3, as DNA: TGTGCCAGCAGCTCGAGGGCGGCTGATAACACTGAAGCTTTCTTT. Translation: CASSSRAADNTEAFF.